This TCR beta chain was captured in a study of T cell repertoires in cytomegalovirus infection. Turning to the study itself: Indicated by public TCR beta signatures were CMV infection and matching HLA type.

On this clonotype itself: Its specificity is not known.

CDR1 and CDR2 (germline): SGDLS, YYNGEE. The CDR3 is 15 residues long. V lost 1 base and J 3 bases, leaving 13 bases between the germline ends. One entry per CDR3 protein results from TCRdb running MiXCR on the reads. This sample carries around 900,000 distinct CDR3 sequences, around 29% of them seen once, and the ten largest clones take about an eighth. Overall study findings and caveats: Clonotypes of TCR beta that were HLA-C-restricted and CMV-specific dominated the ex vivo response. The cumulative frequency of public TCR beta families distinguished individuals who carried CMV together with the relevant HLA.

The clonotype comes from a human donor in good health (CMV status not recorded). Some clones in this sample may be carry-over from other donors' samples. The source was cultured CD8+ T cells from PBMCs, collected from culture after CMV antigen stimulation. V gene TRBV9 combines with J gene TRBJ1-1; D gene ambiguous. This CDR3 reads CASSVLPGGDTEAFF. CDR3 DNA: TGTGCCAGCAGCGTACTTCCGGGCGGAGACACTGAAGCTTTCTTT.